Below, 27 T cell receptor beta chains from the same sample are listed, as sequenced in a study of cytomegalovirus exposure and HLA in healthy donors. Both 60 Vbeta primers and 13 Jbeta primers went into the PCR. Assay used: immunoSEQ multiplex PCR; TCRdb lists only in-frame clones, some missing. The table has 150,000 to 200,000 clones, 68% seen once; the top ten hold about 2.5%. Sequencing was done on a sample of PBMCs. Receptors originate from a woman in her forties in good health and CMV-seropositive.

This clone was counted only a few times. The chain links TRBV2 to TRBJ1-1, with TRBD1 matching over 8 bases. The CDR3 length is 14 residues. Germline CDR1 is SNHLY and CDR2 is FYNNEI. The junction had 1 base not matched to a gene; V was cut back by 3 bases and J by 1 base. CDR3 sequence (DNA): TGTGCCAGCAGTGAGGACAGGGCGAACACTGAAGCTTTCTTT. The encoded protein is CASSEDRANTEAFF.

About this clone: The same CDR3 arises from other DNA sequences in this sample as well. This sequence joins TRBV25-1 and TRBJ2-2; tentatively, D is TRBD2 (6 bases). Germline lookup yields CDR1 MGHDK and CDR2 SYGVNS. The V gene lost 4 bases and the J gene lost 4 bases, with 10 bases spanning the gap. The CDR3 covers 14 residues. The CDR3 nucleotides are TGTGCCAGCAGTGTACGGGGAGGCACCGGGGAGCTGTTTTTT. Translation: CASSVRGGTGELFF. The whole variable domain, remainder taken from reference TRBV25-1 and TRBJ2-2, is EADIYQTPRYLVIGTGKKITLECSQTMGHDKMYWYQQDPGMELHLIHYSYGVNSTEKGDLSSESTVSRIRTEHFPLTLESARPSHTSQYLCASSVRGGTGELFFGEGSRLTVL.

V usage is TRBV19 and J usage is TRBJ1-5, with a possible D match to TRBD1 (5 bases). The CDR3 length is 13 residues. From germline, CDR1 is LNHDA and CDR2 SQIVND (reference sequence). With 5 bases removed from V and 4 bases from J, the gap between germline ends came to 9 bases. CDR3 DNA sequence: TGTGCCAGTAGTCCAGGGTGGAATCAGCCCCAGCATTTT. As protein: CASSPGWNQPQHF.

The rearrangement links TRBV2 to TRBJ2-1; TRBD2 agrees at 8 bases. The CDR3 spans 19 residues. Germline CDR1 is SNHLY and CDR2 is FYNNEI. J was trimmed by 2 bases and V by 5 bases; bases with no gene match: 17. The CDR3 bases are TGTGCCAGCAGTAACGGGATTCCCTTAGCGGGGACCGCCTACAATGAGCAGTTCTTC. Translation gives CASSNGIPLAGTAYNEQFF.

The chain combines TRBV10-3 with TRBJ1-1, with D uncertain. The germline V and J ends were trimmed by 3 bases and 0 bases, with 8 bases remaining between them. The CDR3 contains 14 residues. Germline loops: CDR1 ENHRY, CDR2 SYGVKD. CDR3 amino acids: CAISEGGMNTEAFF. In nucleotides, the CDR3 is TGTGCCATCAGTGAAGGAGGGATGAACACTGAAGCTTTCTTT.

The gene calls are TRBV5-6 and TRBJ1-2, with 8 bases lining up with TRBD1. Germline V CDR1 and CDR2: SGHDT, YYEEEE. The CDR3 is made up of 12 amino acids. The V gene end was trimmed by 5 bases and the J gene end by 7 bases; junction bases not matched to a gene: 4. CDR3 protein: CASRSGGPGYTF. The CDR3 nucleotides are TGTGCCAGCAGGTCAGGGGGCCCTGGCTACACCTTC.

The chain is built from TRBV19 and TRBJ1-1; D is ambiguous. Trimming removed 6 bases from V and 5 bases from J, with 16 bases in between. The CDR3 has 14 amino acids. The germline CDR1 and CDR2 sequences are LNHDA and SQIVND (reference sequence). CDR3 DNA sequence: TGTGCCAGTAGAACCGACCCCCGGAGGACTGAAGCTTTCTTT. Translated, it gives CASRTDPRRTEAFF.

V gene TRBV7-2 combines with J gene TRBJ2-5; the match to TRBD2 covers 10 bases. Germline-derived CDR1 and CDR2 are SGHTA and FQGNSA. The CDR3 contains 15 residues. V dropped 6 bases and J dropped 4; count of bases not matched to a gene: 8. The CDR3 region is CASRTPLAGRETQYF. CDR3 nucleotides: TGTGCCAGCAGAACCCCACTAGCGGGAAGAGAGACCCAGTACTTC.

V is TRBV27 and J is TRBJ2-5; TRBD2 matches 8 bases. This CDR3 comprises 16 residues. The germline gives CDR1 MNHEY, CDR2 SMNVEV (reference sequence). V lost 5 bases, J lost 5 bases, and 13 bases stayed unmatched. CDR3 sequence: CASSPAGGWARETQYF. CDR3 bases: TGTGCCAGCAGTCCTGCGGGGGGATGGGCGCGGGAGACCCAGTACTTC.

The J gene is TRBJ1-2, the V gene TRBV10-3; D gene unclear. Trimming removed 6 bases at V and 4 bases at J, with 9 bases between. The CDR3 spans 12 residues. CDR1 is ENHRY and CDR2 is SYGVKD in the germline V gene. CDR3 DNA sequence: TGTGCCATCAGAGACATTAGCTATGGCTACACCTTC. Protein sequence: CAIRDISYGYTF.

This chain uses TRBV27 with TRBJ2-3; 8 bases fit TRBD2. This CDR3 is 15 amino acids long. V shed 3 bases, J shed 3 bases, and the junction held 5 bases outside the gene matches. Germline CDR1 reads MNHEY; CDR2 reads SMNVEV (reference sequence). This CDR3 reads CASSLASGLTDTQYF. CDR3 in DNA: TGTGCCAGCAGTTTGGCTAGCGGGCTGACAGATACGCAGTATTTT.

The chain carries TRBV7-9 and TRBJ1-1; 7 bases align to TRBD1. CDR1 SEHNR and CDR2 FQNEAQ come from the germline V gene (reference sequence). The trim removed 0 bases at V and 4 bases at J, leaving 5 bases unmatched. CDR3 length: 15 amino acids. DNA of the CDR3: TGTGCCAGCAGCTTAGCCGGGACAGCTGCCACTGAAGCTTTCTTT. This encodes CASSLAGTAATEAFF.

The chain recombines TRBV9 with TRBJ1-6, with D perhaps TRBD1 (5 bases). Per the germline V gene, CDR1 is SGDLS and CDR2 is YYNGEE. This CDR3 spans 17 amino acids. The V end was cut by 3 bases, the J end by 1 base, with 14 bases between. The CDR3 region is CASSGHRLGSYNSPLHF. For the CDR3, the DNA is TGTGCCAGCAGCGGCCACAGGCTGGGATCCTATAATTCACCCCTCCACTTT.

The sample holds one count of this clone. The CDR3 region has the DNA TGTGCCAGCAGTTACGCGTCGGGGAATGGCTACACCTTC. As protein: CASSYASGNGYTF. The chain combines TRBV6-5 with TRBJ1-2; D is unclear. Germline assignment: CDR1 MNHEY and CDR2 SVGAGI. Trimming removed 2 bases at V and 6 bases at J, with 10 bases between. This CDR3 has 13 residues.

V is TRBV14 and J is TRBJ2-7; 8 bases are shared with TRBD2. The V gene's germline CDR1 is SGHDN and CDR2 FVKESK. The CDR3 loop spans 16 amino acids. V shed 0 bases and J 3 bases; nucleotides not matched to a gene: 7. DNA of the CDR3: TGTGCCAGCAGCCAAGAAGTAGCCAGCGGGAGCTACGAGCAGTACTTC. It yields the protein CASSQEVASGSYEQYF.

This chain links TRBV13 with TRBJ2-7; maybe TRBD1 (6 bases). From germline, CDR1 is PRHDT and CDR2 FYEKMQ (reference sequence). Trimming took 3 bases from V and 9 from J, leaving 15 bases between them. There are 13 residues in the CDR3. DNA for the CDR3: TGTGCCAGCAGCTTCCGGGACCGCAGGGGGCAGTACTTC. Protein product: CASSFRDRRGQYF.

This clone was detected a few times. The chain has TRBV6-5 and TRBJ2-5; D is undetermined. CDR1 MNHEY and CDR2 SVGAGI come from the germline V gene. Trimming took 2 bases from V and 1 from J, leaving 11 bases between them. CDR3 size: 15 residues. CDR3 residues: CASSYHSRFQETQYF. In DNA, the CDR3 is TGTGCCAGCAGTTACCACTCCAGGTTCCAAGAGACCCAGTACTTC.

The rearrangement uses TRBV5-1 and TRBJ2-1; D is possibly TRBD1 (6 bases). With 4 bases removed from V and 4 bases from J, the gap between germline ends came to 9 bases. This CDR3 comprises 13 residues. Germline V gene lookup returns CDR1 SGHRS and CDR2 YFSETQ. CDR3 in amino acids: CASSVGQYNEQFF. The DNA of the CDR3 is TGCGCCAGCAGCGTGGGACAATACAATGAGCAGTTCTTC. The complete variable domain, with remaining parts taken from reference TRBV5-1 and TRBJ2-1, reads KAGVTQTPRYLIKTRGQQVTLSCSPISGHRSVSWYQQTPGQGLQFLFEYFSETQRNKGNFPGRFSGRQFSNSRSEMNVSTLELGDSALYLCASSVGQYNEQFFGPGTRLTVL.

V usage is TRBV7-2 and J usage is TRBJ2-1; possibly TRBD2 for D (5 bases). V lost 5 bases, J lost 6 bases, and 11 bases lay in between. Germline lookup yields CDR1 SGHTA and CDR2 FQGNSA. This CDR3 contains 13 residues. Here the CDR3 DNA reads TGTGCCAGCAGCATTCTAGCACCCAATGAGCAGTTCTTC. Translation: CASSILAPNEQFF. Complete variable domain (other parts from reference TRBV7-2 and TRBJ2-1): GAGVSQSPSNKVTEKGKDVELRCDPISGHTALYWYRQSLGQGLEFLIYFQGNSAPDKSGLPSDRFSAERTGGSVSTLTIQRTQQEDSAVYLCASSILAPNEQFFGPGTRLTVL.

The rearrangement joins TRBV4-2 to TRBJ2-3, with 11 positions matching TRBD2. Per the germline V gene, CDR1 is LGHNA and CDR2 is YNFKEQ. The trim removed 0 bases at V and 8 bases at J, leaving 10 bases unmatched. The CDR3 length is 17 residues. CDR3 residues: CASSQETSGETRPTQYF. The CDR3 coding sequence is TGTGCCAGCAGCCAAGAGACTAGCGGGGAGACCCGGCCTACGCAGTATTTT.

This clone was observed a handful of times. The chain joins TRBV28 to TRBJ1-1, with TRBD1 matching over 8 bases. This CDR3 spans 14 amino acids. V lost 4 bases to trimming and J lost 4 bases; unmatched junction nucleotides: 5. Germline loops: CDR1 MDHEN, CDR2 SYDVKM. The CDR3 region has the DNA TGTGCCAGCAGTTCCGGACAGGGTGGCACTGAAGCTTTCTTT. Protein product: CASSSGQGGTEAFF.

The rearrangement joins TRBV27 to TRBJ1-5, with unresolved D. Between the trimmed V and J ends, which lost 4 bases and 1 base, there was a span of 5 bases. Per the germline V gene, CDR1 is MNHEY and CDR2 is SMNVEV (reference sequence). This CDR3 region has 13 residues. The CDR3 is CASSSLSNQPQHF. The CDR3 coding sequence is TGTGCCAGCAGTTCGTTGAGCAATCAGCCCCAGCATTTT.

This clone was observed a few times. V is TRBV6-6 and J is TRBJ2-7; TRBD1 matches at 9 bases. CDR3 length: 15 amino acids. The germline V gene has CDR1 MNHNY and CDR2 SVGAGI (reference sequence). The V segment lost 5 bases and the J segment 6 bases; nucleotides outside the gene matches: 11. This CDR3 reads CASSQRTGALGEQYF. Here the CDR3 DNA reads TGTGCCAGCAGTCAGAGGACAGGGGCCTTGGGCGAGCAGTACTTC.

This clone has only one observation. The CDR3 is CASRVGTSGSTGELFF. In DNA, the CDR3 is TGTGCCAGCAGGGTCGGGACTAGCGGGAGCACCGGGGAGCTGTTTTTT. The chain has TRBV13 and TRBJ2-2; 14 bases match TRBD2. This CDR3 is built from 16 residues. Per germline, CDR1 PRHDT and CDR2 FYEKMQ (reference sequence). V was pared by 6 bases and J by 4 bases, with 4 bases of the junction left unmatched. Using reference TRBV13 and TRBJ2-2 for the parts outside the CDR3, the full variable domain is AAGVIQSPRHLIKEKRETATLKCYPIPRHDTVYWYQQGPGQDPQFLISFYEKMQSDKGSIPDRFSAQQFSDYHSELNMSSLELGDSALYFCASRVGTSGSTGELFFGEGSRLTVL.

This sequence joins TRBV29-1 and TRBJ2-1; TRBD2 matches at 8 bases. The CDR3 is made up of 12 amino acids. J was trimmed by 4 bases and V by 8 bases; bases with no gene match: 4. The V gene's germline CDR1 is SQVTM and CDR2 ANQGSEA. The CDR3 sequence is CSLSGGYNEQFF. CDR3 nucleotide sequence: TGCAGCCTTTCGGGGGGGTACAATGAGCAGTTCTTC.

The chain combines TRBV7-9 with TRBJ1-6, with D hard to call. Trimming removed 6 bases at V and 6 bases at J, with 12 bases between. Germline CDR1 reads SEHNR; CDR2 reads FQNEAQ (reference sequence). This CDR3 region has 14 residues. CDR3 loop: CASSIEGSNSPLHF. CDR3 DNA sequence: TGTGCCAGCAGTATCGAAGGGAGTAATTCACCCCTCCACTTT.

This sequence joins TRBV6-5 and TRBJ1-6; 8 bases match TRBD1. With 6 bases clipped from V and 5 bases from J, the junction kept 3 bases outside the gene matches. The CDR3 runs 14 residues. CDR1 and CDR2 (germline): MNHEY, SVGAGI. CDR3 sequence reads: CASSLQGDNSPLHF. The CDR3 DNA reads TGTGCCAGCAGCCTACAGGGGGATAATTCACCCCTCCACTTT.